This T cell receptor beta chain derives from a study of metastatic and nonmetastatic thyroid tumors. Study-wide background: Malignant and benign thyroid patients had repertoires compared in peripheral blood and tumor or nodule tissue.

This clone was picked up many times. Its specificity is not known. Trimming left V 4 bases short and J 3 bases short, with 9 bases between. The CDR3 is 13 residues long. Germline V CDR1 and CDR2: SGHTA, FQGNSA. Points from the study as a whole: TCR beta diversity was reportedly significantly higher in malignant thyroid tumors than benign nodules, in blood and tumor.

In the authors' methods: The study's classifier, a distant-metastasis tool for papillary thyroid cancer, was built using CDR3 differences across clinicopathological groups. Through MiXCR, TCRdb re-clonotyped the PCR reads. TCRdb assigned the V and J calls; the authors' analysis was not used. The sample contains roughly 13,000 clones, roughly 28% of which appear only once. Each patient came to thyroid surgery without any prior treatment (of any kind). Sequences were obtained from blood. The chain employs TRBV7-2 and TRBJ1-2, with D unresolved. This TCR derives from a female donor with papillary thyroid cancer or a benign thyroid nodule (not recorded which). Some clones in this sample may be carry-over from other donors' samples. CDR3 region: CASSSDGDYGYTF. CDR3 sequence (DNA): TGTGCCAGCAGCTCCGACGGAGACTATGGCTACACCTTC. Complete variable domain (other parts from reference TRBV7-2 and TRBJ1-2): GAGVSQSPSNKVTEKGKDVELRCDPISGHTALYWYRQSLGQGLEFLIYFQGNSAPDKSGLPSDRFSAERTGGSVSTLTIQRTQQEDSAVYLCASSSDGDYGYTFGSGTRLTVV.